The rows below give T cell receptor beta chains drawn from one sample of a study of T cell responses to AZD1222 COVID-19 vaccine. Method: immunoSEQ multiplex PCR; TCRdb's copy keeps in-frame clones and lacks some. Of about 120,000 clones in the sample, about 92% were seen once. The sample in question was peripheral blood, obtained on day 0 of AZD1222 vaccination. These receptors came from an adult in good health. The CDR3 runs from the conserved cysteine through the conserved F or W. A D gene is named only where the DNA matches it firmly. Clone size appears in some rows only: once, few, many, or a class for an expanded clone.

clone_size: -; j_call: TRBJ1-1; d_call: -; v_call: TRBV6-5; cdr3_aa: CASTYWGNTEAFF; cdr3_nt: TGTGCCAGCACCTACTGGGGGAACACTGAAGCTTTCTTT
clone_size: -; j_call: TRBJ2-6; d_call: -; v_call: TRBV4-1; cdr3_aa: CASSHIGRSSGANVLTF; cdr3_nt: TGCGCCAGCAGCCATATAGGACGGAGCTCTGGGGCCAACGTCCTGACTTTC
clone_size: -; j_call: TRBJ2-2; d_call: -; v_call: TRBV5-1; cdr3_aa: CASSLDSWVNTGELFF; cdr3_nt: TGCGCCAGCAGCTTGGACAGCTGGGTGAACACCGGGGAGCTGTTTTTT
clone_size: -; j_call: TRBJ2-1; d_call: TRBD2; v_call: TRBV19; cdr3_aa: CASSIGGLAGIYNEQFF; cdr3_nt: TGTGCCAGTAGTATAGGAGGACTAGCGGGGATCTACAATGAGCAGTTCTTC
clone_size: -; j_call: TRBJ2-1; d_call: TRBD2; v_call: TRBV19; cdr3_aa: CASRGLAQGEQFF; cdr3_nt: TGTGCCAGTAGAGGACTAGCCCAGGGTGAGCAGTTCTTC
clone_size: once; j_call: TRBJ2-3; d_call: -; v_call: TRBV28; cdr3_aa: CASRGQGTDTQYF; cdr3_nt: TGTGCCAGCAGGGGTCAGGGCACAGATACGCAGTATTTT
clone_size: -; j_call: TRBJ2-7; d_call: TRBD1; v_call: TRBV9; cdr3_aa: CASSPSDRESWHEQYF; cdr3_nt: TGTGCCAGCAGCCCTTCGGACAGGGAAAGCTGGCACGAGCAGTACTTC
clone_size: -; j_call: TRBJ2-7; d_call: -; v_call: TRBV18; cdr3_aa: CASSPTTGPYEQYF; cdr3_nt: TGTGCCAGCTCACCCACGACAGGCCCGTACGAGCAGTACTTC
clone_size: -; j_call: TRBJ2-3; d_call: -; v_call: TRBV29-1; cdr3_aa: CSVAKATDTQYF; cdr3_nt: TGCAGCGTTGCCAAGGCCACAGATACGCAGTATTTT
clone_size: -; j_call: TRBJ2-3; d_call: -; v_call: TRBV25-1; cdr3_aa: CASSEYGLDTQYF; cdr3_nt: TGTGCCAGCAGTGAATATGGGTTGGATACGCAGTATTTT
clone_size: -; j_call: TRBJ2-1; d_call: -; v_call: TRBV2; cdr3_aa: CASSERAGGAHLGNEQFF; cdr3_nt: TGTGCCAGCAGTGAACGGGCAGGTGGAGCCCACCTAGGCAATGAGCAGTTCTTC
clone_size: -; j_call: TRBJ1-1; d_call: -; v_call: TRBV19; cdr3_aa: CASSIRGNTEAFF; cdr3_nt: TGTGCCAGTAGTATACGGGGGAACACTGAAGCTTTCTTT
clone_size: -; j_call: TRBJ2-5; d_call: TRBD2; v_call: TRBV7-8; cdr3_aa: CASSLAISGRYQETQYF; cdr3_nt: TGTGCCAGCAGCTTAGCAATTAGCGGGAGATATCAAGAGACCCAGTACTTC
clone_size: -; j_call: TRBJ2-2; d_call: -; v_call: TRBV5-1; cdr3_aa: CASSATGELFF; cdr3_nt: TGCGCCAGCAGCGCCACCGGGGAGCTGTTTTTT
clone_size: -; j_call: TRBJ1-6; d_call: TRBD1; v_call: TRBV5-1; cdr3_aa: CASSLGAGGNSPLHF; cdr3_nt: TGCGCCAGCAGCTTGGGCGCAGGGGGAAATTCACCCCTCCACTTT
clone_size: -; j_call: TRBJ1-2; d_call: TRBD1; v_call: TRBV19; cdr3_aa: CASSTPDRGSFGGYTF; cdr3_nt: TGTGCCAGTAGCACCCCCGACAGGGGATCCTTTGGGGGCTACACCTTC
clone_size: -; j_call: TRBJ2-2; d_call: TRBD2; v_call: TRBV18; cdr3_aa: CASSPELAGGYTGELFF; cdr3_nt: TGTGCCAGCTCACCGGAACTAGCGGGAGGGTACACCGGGGAGCTGTTTTTT
clone_size: few; j_call: TRBJ2-7; d_call: -; v_call: TRBV15; cdr3_aa: CATSRLLDAQYF; cdr3_nt: TGTGCCACCAGCAGACTCCTGGACGCGCAGTACTTC
clone_size: -; j_call: TRBJ2-1; d_call: TRBD2; v_call: TRBV5-4; cdr3_aa: CASSAGTSGRNEQFF; cdr3_nt: TGTGCCAGCAGCGCTGGGACTAGCGGGAGGAATGAGCAGTTCTTC
clone_size: -; j_call: TRBJ2-5; d_call: -; v_call: TRBV27; cdr3_aa: CASSSWSEIQETQYF; cdr3_nt: TGTGCCAGCAGTTCTTGGTCAGAGATACAAGAGACCCAGTACTTC
clone_size: -; j_call: TRBJ2-1; d_call: -; v_call: TRBV7-9; cdr3_aa: CASTQIADGHNEQFF; cdr3_nt: TGTGCCAGCACCCAGATAGCGGACGGACACAATGAGCAGTTCTTC
clone_size: -; j_call: TRBJ2-7; d_call: -; v_call: TRBV2; cdr3_aa: CASRDSGTLYSYEQYF; cdr3_nt: TGTGCCAGCAGAGATTCTGGGACTTTATACTCCTACGAGCAGTACTTC